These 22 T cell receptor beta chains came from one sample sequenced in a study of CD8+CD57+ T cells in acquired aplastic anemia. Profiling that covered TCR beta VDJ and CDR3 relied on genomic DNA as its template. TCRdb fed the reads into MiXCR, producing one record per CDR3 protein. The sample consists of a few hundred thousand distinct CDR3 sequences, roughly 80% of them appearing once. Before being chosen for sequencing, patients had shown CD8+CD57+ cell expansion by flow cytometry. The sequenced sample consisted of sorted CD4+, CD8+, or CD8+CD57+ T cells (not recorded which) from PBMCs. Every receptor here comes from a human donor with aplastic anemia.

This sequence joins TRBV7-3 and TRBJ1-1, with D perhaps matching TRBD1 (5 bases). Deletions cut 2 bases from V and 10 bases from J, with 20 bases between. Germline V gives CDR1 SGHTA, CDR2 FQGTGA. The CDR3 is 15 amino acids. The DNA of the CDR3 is TGTGCCAGCAGCTTAGCTCTCGCAGGGAACGATGCAGCTTTCTTT. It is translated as CASSLALAGNDAAFF.

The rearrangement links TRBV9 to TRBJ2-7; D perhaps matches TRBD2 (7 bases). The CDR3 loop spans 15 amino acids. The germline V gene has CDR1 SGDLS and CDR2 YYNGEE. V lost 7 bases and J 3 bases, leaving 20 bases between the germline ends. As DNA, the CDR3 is TGTGCCAGCGTTGCCGGGGGGCGGGGGAGCTACGAGCAGTACTTC. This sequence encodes CASVAGGRGSYEQYF. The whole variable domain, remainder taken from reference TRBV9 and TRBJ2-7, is DSGVTQTPKHLITATGQRVTLRCSPRSGDLSVYWYQQSLDQGLQFLIQYYNGEERAKGNILERFSAQQFPDLHSELNLSSLELGDSALYFCASVAGGRGSYEQYFGPGTRLTVT.

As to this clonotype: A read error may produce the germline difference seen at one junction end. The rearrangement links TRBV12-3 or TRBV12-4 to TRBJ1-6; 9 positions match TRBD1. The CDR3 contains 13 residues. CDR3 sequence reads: CASIQGADPPLRF. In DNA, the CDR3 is TGTGCCAGCATACAGGGGGCAGATCCACCCCTCCGCTTT.

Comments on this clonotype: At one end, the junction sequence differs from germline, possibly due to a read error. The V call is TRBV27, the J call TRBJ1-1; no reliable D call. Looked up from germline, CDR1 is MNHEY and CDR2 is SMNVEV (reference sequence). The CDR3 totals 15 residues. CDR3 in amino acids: CASSLSAGPNTEAFF. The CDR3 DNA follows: TGTGCCAGCAGCTTATCGGCAGGACCGAACACTGAAGCTTTCTTT.

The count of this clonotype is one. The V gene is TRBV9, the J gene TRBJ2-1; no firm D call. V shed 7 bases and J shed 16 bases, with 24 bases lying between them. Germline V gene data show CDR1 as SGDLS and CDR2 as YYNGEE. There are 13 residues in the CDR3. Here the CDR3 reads CASGVAGHIQYFF. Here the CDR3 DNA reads TGTGCCAGCGGAGTAGCTGGGCACATTCAGTACTTCTTC.

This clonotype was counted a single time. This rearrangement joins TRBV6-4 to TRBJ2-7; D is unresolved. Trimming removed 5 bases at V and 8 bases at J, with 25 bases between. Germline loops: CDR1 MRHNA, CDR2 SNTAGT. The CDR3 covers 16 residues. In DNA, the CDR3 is TGTGCCAGCAGTTTGGGTAACCGAAGCAATCAGCCCCAGCAGTACTTC. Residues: CASSLGNRSNQPQQYF.

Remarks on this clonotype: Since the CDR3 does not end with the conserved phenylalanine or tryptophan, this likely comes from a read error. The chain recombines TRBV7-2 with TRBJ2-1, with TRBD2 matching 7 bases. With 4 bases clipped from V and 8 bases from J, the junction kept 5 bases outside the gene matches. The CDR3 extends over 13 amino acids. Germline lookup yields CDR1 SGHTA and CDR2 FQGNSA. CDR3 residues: CASSYGGVHEQFY. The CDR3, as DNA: TGTGCCAGCAGCTATGGGGGGGTCCATGAGCAGTTCTAC.

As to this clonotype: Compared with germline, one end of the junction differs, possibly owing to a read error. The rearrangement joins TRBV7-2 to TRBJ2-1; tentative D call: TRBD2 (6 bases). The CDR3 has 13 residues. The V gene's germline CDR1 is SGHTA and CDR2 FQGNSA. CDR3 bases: TGTGCCAGCAGCTTAGGGGGAGGCCCCGATAAGCACTTT. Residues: CASSLGGGPDKHF.

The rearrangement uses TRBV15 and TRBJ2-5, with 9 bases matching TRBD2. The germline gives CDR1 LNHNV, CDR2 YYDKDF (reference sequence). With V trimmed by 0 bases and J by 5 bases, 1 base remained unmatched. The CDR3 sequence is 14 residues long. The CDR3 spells CATSRDTSGETQYF. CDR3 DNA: TGTGCCACCAGCAGAGATACTAGCGGGGAGACCCAGTACTTC.

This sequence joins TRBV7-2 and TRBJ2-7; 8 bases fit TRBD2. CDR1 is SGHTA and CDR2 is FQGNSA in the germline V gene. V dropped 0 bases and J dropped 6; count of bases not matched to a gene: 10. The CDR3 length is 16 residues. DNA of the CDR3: TGTGCCAGCAGCTTAGCGCGGGGTAGCGGGACTACCGAGCAGTACTTC. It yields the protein CASSLARGSGTTEQYF.

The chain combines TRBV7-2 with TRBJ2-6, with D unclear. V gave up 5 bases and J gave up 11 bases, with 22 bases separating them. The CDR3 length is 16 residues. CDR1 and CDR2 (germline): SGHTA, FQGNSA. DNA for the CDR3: TGTGCCAGCAGCCATGCAGGCGCGGAGCAGCAGTACGTCCTGACTTTC. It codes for CASSHAGAEQQYVLTF.

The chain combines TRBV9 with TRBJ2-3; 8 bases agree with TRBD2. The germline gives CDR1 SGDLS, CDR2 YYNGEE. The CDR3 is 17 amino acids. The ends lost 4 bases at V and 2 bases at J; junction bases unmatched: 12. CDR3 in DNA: TGTGCCAGCAGCTTAGCGGGACAAGGGGGATACACAGATACGCAGTATTTT. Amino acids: CASSLAGQGGYTDTQYF. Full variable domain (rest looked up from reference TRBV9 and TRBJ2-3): DSGVTQTPKHLITATGQRVTLRCSPRSGDLSVYWYQQSLDQGLQFLIQYYNGEERAKGNILERFSAQQFPDLHSELNLSSLELGDSALYFCASSLAGQGGYTDTQYFGPGTRLTVL.

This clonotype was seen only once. In DNA, the CDR3 is TGTGCCACCTCTCCGACTGGGGGATACAAGCAGTACTTC. It codes for CATSPTGGYKQYF. This sequence joins TRBV15 and TRBJ2-7; D possibly matches TRBD1 or TRBD2 (5 bases each). The V gene lost 8 bases and the J gene lost 8 bases, with 19 bases spanning the gap. The CDR3 sequence is 13 residues long. The germline CDR1 and CDR2 sequences are LNHNV and YYDKDF (reference sequence).

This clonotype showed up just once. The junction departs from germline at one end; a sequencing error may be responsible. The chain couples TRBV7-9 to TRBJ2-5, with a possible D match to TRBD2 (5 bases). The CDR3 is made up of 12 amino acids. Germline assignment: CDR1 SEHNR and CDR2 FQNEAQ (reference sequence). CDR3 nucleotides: TGTGCCATCAGTGGTGCAGCGGAGAAGGATGAGTTC. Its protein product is CAISGAAEKDEF.

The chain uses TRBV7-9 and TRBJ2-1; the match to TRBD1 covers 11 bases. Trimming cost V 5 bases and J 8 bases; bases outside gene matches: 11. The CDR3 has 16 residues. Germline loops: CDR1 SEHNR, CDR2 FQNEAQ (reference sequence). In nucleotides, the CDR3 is TGTGCCAGCAGCCCCGGGACAGGGGGTCGGAGAGATGAGCAGTTCTTC. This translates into CASSPGTGGRRDEQFF.

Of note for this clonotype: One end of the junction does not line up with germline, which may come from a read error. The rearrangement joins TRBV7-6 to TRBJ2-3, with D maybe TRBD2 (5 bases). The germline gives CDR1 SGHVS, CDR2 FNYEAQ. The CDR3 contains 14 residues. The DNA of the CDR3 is TGTGCCAGCAGCTCAGCGTACCAAGAGACTACGTACTTCTTT. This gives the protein CASSSAYQETTYFF.

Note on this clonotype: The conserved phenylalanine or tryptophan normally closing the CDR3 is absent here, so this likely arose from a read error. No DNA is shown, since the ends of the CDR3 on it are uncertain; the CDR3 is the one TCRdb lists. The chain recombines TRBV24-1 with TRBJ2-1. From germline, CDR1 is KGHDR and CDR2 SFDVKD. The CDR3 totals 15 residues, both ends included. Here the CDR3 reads CATSDEQRTSKELSI.

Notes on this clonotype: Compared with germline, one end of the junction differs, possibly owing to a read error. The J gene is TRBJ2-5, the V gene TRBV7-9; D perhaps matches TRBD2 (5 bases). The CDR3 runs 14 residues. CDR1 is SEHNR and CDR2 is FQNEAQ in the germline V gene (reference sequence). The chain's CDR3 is CASSSGRREGSEEF. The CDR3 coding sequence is TGTGCCAGCAGCAGTGGAAGAAGGGAAGGGAGCGAGGAGTTC.

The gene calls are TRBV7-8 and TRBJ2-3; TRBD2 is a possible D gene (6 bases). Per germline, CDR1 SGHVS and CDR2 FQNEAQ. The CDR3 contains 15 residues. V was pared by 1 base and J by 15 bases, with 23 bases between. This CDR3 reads CASSLGGGRENKHYF. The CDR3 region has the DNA TGTGCCAGCAGCTTAGGGGGAGGTCGCGAAAATAAGCATTATTTT.

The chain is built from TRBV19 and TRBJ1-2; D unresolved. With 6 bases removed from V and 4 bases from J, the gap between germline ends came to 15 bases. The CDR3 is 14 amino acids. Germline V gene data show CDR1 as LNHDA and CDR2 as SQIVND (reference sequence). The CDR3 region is CASRSPGESYGYTF. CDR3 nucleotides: TGTGCCAGTAGATCCCCTGGGGAGAGCTATGGCTACACCTTC.

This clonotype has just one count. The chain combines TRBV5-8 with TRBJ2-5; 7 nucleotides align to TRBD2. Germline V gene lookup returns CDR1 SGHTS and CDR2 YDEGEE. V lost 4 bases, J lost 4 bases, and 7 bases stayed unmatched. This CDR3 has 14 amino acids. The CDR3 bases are TGTGCCAGCAGCATTACTAGCGCGATAGAGACCCAGTACTTC. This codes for CASSITSAIETQYF.

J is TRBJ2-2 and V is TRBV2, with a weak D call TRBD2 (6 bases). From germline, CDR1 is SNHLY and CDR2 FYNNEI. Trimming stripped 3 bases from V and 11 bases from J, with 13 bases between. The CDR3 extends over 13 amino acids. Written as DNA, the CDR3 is TGTGCCAGCAGTGATGGGGGGATCCATGAGCTGTTTTTT. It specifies CASSDGGIHELFF. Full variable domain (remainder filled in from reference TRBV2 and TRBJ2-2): EPEVTQTPSHQVTQMGQEVILRCVPISNHLYFYWYRQILGQKVEFLVSFYNNEISEKSEIFDDQFSVERPDGSNFTLKIRSTKLEDSAMYFCASSDGGIHELFFGEGSRLTVL.